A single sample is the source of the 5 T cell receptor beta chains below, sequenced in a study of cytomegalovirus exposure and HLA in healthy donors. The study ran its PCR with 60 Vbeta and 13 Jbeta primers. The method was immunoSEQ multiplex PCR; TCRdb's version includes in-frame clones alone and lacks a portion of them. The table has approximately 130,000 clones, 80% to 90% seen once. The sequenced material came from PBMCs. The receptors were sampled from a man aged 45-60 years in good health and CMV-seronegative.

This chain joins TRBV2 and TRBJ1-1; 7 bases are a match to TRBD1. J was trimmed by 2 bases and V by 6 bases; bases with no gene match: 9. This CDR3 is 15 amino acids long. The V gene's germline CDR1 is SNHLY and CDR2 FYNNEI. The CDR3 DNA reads TGTGCCAGCAGGCCTTCTAGGACAGGTAACACTGAAGCTTTCTTT. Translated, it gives CASRPSRTGNTEAFF.

CDR3 DNA: TGTGCCAGCAGCTTAGGCTGGGACAGGAACACTGAAGCTTTCTTT. Amino acid sequence: CASSLGWDRNTEAFF. The genes are TRBV7-9 and TRBJ1-1; 7 bases map to TRBD1. The CDR3 totals 15 residues. The ends lost 1 base at V and 1 base at J; junction bases unmatched: 3. CDR1 and CDR2 from the germline V gene are SEHNR and FQNEAQ (reference sequence).

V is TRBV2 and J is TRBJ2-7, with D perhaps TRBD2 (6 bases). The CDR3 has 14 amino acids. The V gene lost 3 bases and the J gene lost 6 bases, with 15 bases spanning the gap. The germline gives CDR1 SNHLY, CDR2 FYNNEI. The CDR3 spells CASSEGRVGGEQYF. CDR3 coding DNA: TGTGCCAGCAGTGAGGGTCGTGTGGGGGGCGAGCAGTACTTC.

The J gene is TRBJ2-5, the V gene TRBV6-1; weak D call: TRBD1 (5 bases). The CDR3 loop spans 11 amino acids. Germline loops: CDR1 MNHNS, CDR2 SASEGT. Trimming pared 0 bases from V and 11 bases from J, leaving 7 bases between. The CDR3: CASSEARAQYF. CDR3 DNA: TGTGCCAGCAGTGAAGCCAGGGCACAGTACTTC.

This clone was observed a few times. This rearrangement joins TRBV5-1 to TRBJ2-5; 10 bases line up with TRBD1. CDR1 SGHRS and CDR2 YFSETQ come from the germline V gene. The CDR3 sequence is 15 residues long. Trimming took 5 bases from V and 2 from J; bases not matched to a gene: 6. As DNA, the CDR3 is TGCGCCAGCAGTTGGACAGGGGGATCTCAAGAGACCCAGTACTTC. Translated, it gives CASSWTGGSQETQYF.